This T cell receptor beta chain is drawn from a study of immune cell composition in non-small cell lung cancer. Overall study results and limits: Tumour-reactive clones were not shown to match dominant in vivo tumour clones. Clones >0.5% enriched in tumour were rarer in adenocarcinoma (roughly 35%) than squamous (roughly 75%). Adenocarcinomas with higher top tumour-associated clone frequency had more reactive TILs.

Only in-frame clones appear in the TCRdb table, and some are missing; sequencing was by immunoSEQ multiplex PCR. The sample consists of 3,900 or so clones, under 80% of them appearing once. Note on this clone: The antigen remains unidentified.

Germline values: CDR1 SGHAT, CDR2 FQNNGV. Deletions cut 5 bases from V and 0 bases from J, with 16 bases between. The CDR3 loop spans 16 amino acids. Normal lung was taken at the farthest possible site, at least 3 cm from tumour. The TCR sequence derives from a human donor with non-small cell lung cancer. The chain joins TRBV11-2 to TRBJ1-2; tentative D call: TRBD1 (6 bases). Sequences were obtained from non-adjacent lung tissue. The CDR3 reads CASSGHAGATNYGYTF. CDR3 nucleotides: TGTGCCAGCAGCGGCCACGCAGGGGCCACTAACTATGGCTACACCTTC.